This entry describes one TCR beta chain. What it binds is not known. These data are taken from a study of T-cell memory formation after mild COVID-19. Study information: Largely, TCR clusters stayed within a single donor. Study-wide findings and caveats: Detection of some responders pre-infection suggested pre-existing cross-reactive memory T cells participated.

V was pared by 8 bases and J by 3 bases, with 11 bases of the junction left unmatched. This CDR3 has 16 residues. Germline V gene data show CDR1 as MNHEY and CDR2 as SVGAGI. It was 5'RACE with constant-segment primers that produced the TCR alpha and TCR beta cDNA libraries, which carried sample barcodes and UMIs. TCRdb called the 5' RACE reads again in MiXCR, with one record for every CDR3 protein. The sample yields roughly 550,000 distinct CDR3 sequences, roughly 20% seen once. The V call is TRBV6-5, the J call TRBJ1-1; the match to TRBD1 covers 11 bases. The sample was PBMCs or a T cell subset sorted from them (not recorded which). The source is an adult woman who had mild COVID-19 (a few samples of this study predate the infection). Cell type and time point are not known. The DNA for the CDR3 is TGTGCCAGCTATCCGGGACAGGGGGTGTGGGACACTGAAGCTTTCTTT. Residues: CASYPGQGVWDTEAFF.